Below are 6 T cell receptor beta chains sequenced from a single sample in a study of blood T cell repertoires in COVID-19. Here immunoSEQ multiplex PCR was the method, and the copy in TCRdb shows in-frame clones only, minus some. The table records 250,000 or so clones, around nine tenths of them present only once. Sequenced sample: peripheral blood. These receptor sequences come from a woman aged 55-70 years with acute or convalescent COVID-19.

V gene TRBV19 combines with J gene TRBJ1-1; possible D gene TRBD1, 5 bases. Germline V gives CDR1 LNHDA, CDR2 SQIVND (reference sequence). Trimming removed 6 bases from V and 0 bases from J, with 14 bases in between. The CDR3 length is 15 residues. The CDR3 DNA follows: TGTGCCAGTAGCCACGCGGGACGCTTGAACACTGAAGCTTTCTTT. Translation gives CASSHAGRLNTEAFF.

This clone was picked up one time. The chain recombines TRBV7-2 with TRBJ1-1, with D perhaps matching TRBD1 (5 bases). The germline V gene has CDR1 SGHTA and CDR2 FQGNSA. V gave up 4 bases and J gave up 4 bases, with 13 bases separating them. The CDR3 consists of 14 residues. This CDR3 reads CASSSERRGTEAFF. The CDR3, as DNA: TGTGCCAGCAGCTCCGAGCGTAGGGGCACTGAAGCTTTCTTT.

The CDR3 here is CATSEVGVGAGGYTF. For the CDR3, the DNA is TGTGCCACCAGTGAAGTGGGGGTGGGGGCCGGTGGCTACACCTTC. This chain links TRBV24-1 with TRBJ1-2; a possible D gene is TRBD1 (6 bases). The CDR3 length is 15 residues. The V end lost 4 bases, the J end lost 7 bases, and 18 bases lay between the germline ends. CDR1 is KGHDR and CDR2 is SFDVKD in the germline V gene.

In this sample, this clone turned up once. The chain joins TRBV3-1 (or the pseudogene TRBV3-2) to TRBJ1-6; D uncertain. This CDR3 is 16 amino acids long. Trimming stripped 4 bases from V and 7 bases from J, with 17 bases between. Germline CDR1 reads LGHDT; CDR2 reads YNNKEL (reference sequence). This CDR3 reads CASSRNRWEENSPLHF. The CDR3, as DNA: TGTGCCAGCAGCCGGAACCGGTGGGAGGAAAATTCACCCCTCCACTTT.

Comment on this clone: A much bigger clone sits one base away, suggesting this may be a read error. The V gene is TRBV14, the J gene TRBJ2-7; tentative D call: TRBD2 (6 bases). V lost 2 bases and J 2 bases, leaving 13 bases between the germline ends. From germline, CDR1 is SGHDN and CDR2 FVKESK. The CDR3 loop spans 15 amino acids. DNA for the CDR3: TGTGCCAGCAGCCAAAGGGTAGCGGTAGCCTACGAGCAGTACTTC. As protein: CASSQRVAVAYEQYF.

The J gene is TRBJ1-4, the V gene TRBV6-6, with 8 bases identical to TRBD1. The CDR3 length is 14 residues. V lost 5 bases, J lost 4 bases, and 3 bases stayed unmatched. Germline V gene sequence: CDR1 MNHNY, CDR2 SVGAGI (reference sequence). The CDR3 loop is CASSRTGNNEKLFF. Here the CDR3 DNA reads TGTGCCAGCAGTAGGACAGGGAATAATGAAAAACTGTTTTTT.